These 28 T cell receptor beta chains were sequenced from one sample in a study of PD-L1 blockade in urothelial cancer. Time point of the sample: peripheral blood 6 weeks after treatment start. Sequenced by immunoSEQ multiplex PCR; TCRdb stores in-frame clones only, minus some. The sample lists some 40,000 clones, approximately 80% seen once, with about 10% in the top ten. Material: PBMCs, obtained around atezolizumab (anti-PD-L1) treatment. The receptors stem from a man between 40 and 49 years old with urothelial cancer.

The gene calls are TRBV5-8 and TRBJ2-7; a possible D gene is TRBD1 (6 bases). With 1 base removed from V and 4 bases from J, the gap between germline ends came to 18 bases. The germline V gene has CDR1 SGHTS and CDR2 YDEGEE. CDR3 length: 16 residues. CDR3 nucleotide sequence: TGTGCCAGCAGCTTGTATCAGGGGATTCTTCAGTACGAGCAGTACTTC. It translates to CASSLYQGILQYEQYF.

This chain connects TRBV19 to TRBJ2-1, with TRBD2 matching over 12 bases. The CDR3 covers 16 residues. Germline CDR1 LNHDA, CDR2 SQIVND (reference sequence). Trimming removed 2 bases from V and 9 bases from J; junction bases left unmatched: 8. CDR3 bases: TGTGCCAGTAGTATACGGACTAGCGGGAAGTATAGTGAGCAGTTCTTC. Translating gives CASSIRTSGKYSEQFF. The full variable domain, rest sourced from reference TRBV19 and TRBJ2-1, is DGGITQSPKYLFRKEGQNVTLSCEQNLNHDAMYWYRQDPGQGLRLIYYSQIVNDFQKGDIAEGYSVSREKKESFPLTVTSAQKNPTAFYLCASSIRTSGKYSEQFFGPGTRLTVL.

This sequence joins TRBV5-6 and TRBJ2-7; TRBD1 is a possible D gene (5 bases). Germline CDR1 SGHDT, CDR2 YYEEEE. The CDR3 has 14 amino acids. Trimming shortened V by 1 base and J by 8 bases, and 16 bases separated the two germline ends. The CDR3 nucleotides read TGTGCCAGCAGCTTGTTCGTGACAGTGAGCAAGCAGTACTTC. Its protein product is CASSLFVTVSKQYF.

This chain links TRBV19 with TRBJ2-7; D may be TRBD2 (6 bases). Germline CDR1 LNHDA, CDR2 SQIVND (reference sequence). The V end lost 9 bases, the J end lost 7 bases, and 13 bases lay between the germline ends. This CDR3 comprises 11 residues. CDR3 sequence (DNA): TGTGCCAGCGGGAGTACGTGGGAGCAGTACTTC. This encodes CASGSTWEQYF.

The chain links TRBV9 to TRBJ1-2, with TRBD1 as a possible D gene (6 bases). Germline loops: CDR1 SGDLS, CDR2 YYNGEE. Trimming stripped 0 bases from V and 4 bases from J, with 13 bases between. The CDR3 covers 15 residues. The CDR3 is CASSVGGGGGYGYTF. The DNA of the CDR3 is TGTGCCAGCAGCGTAGGCGGTGGGGGCGGCTATGGCTACACCTTC.

The chain uses TRBV11-2 and TRBJ1-2; possible D gene TRBD1, 5 bases. The germline gives CDR1 SGHAT, CDR2 FQNNGV. V was trimmed by 2 bases and J by 5 bases, leaving 9 bases between them. CDR3 length equals 13 residues. CDR3 region: CASSLSGTYGYTF. The CDR3 region has the DNA TGTGCCAGCAGCTTAAGCGGGACTTATGGCTACACCTTC. The variable domain in full, with the rest retrieved from reference TRBV11-2 and TRBJ1-2, is EAGVAQSPRYKIIEKRQSVAFWCNPISGHATLYWYQQILGQGPKLLIQFQNNGVVDDSQLPKDRFSAERLKGVDSTLKIQPAKLEDSAVYLCASSLSGTYGYTFGSGTRLTVV.

The chain couples TRBV7-9 to TRBJ2-1, with 11 bases fitting TRBD2. V was pared by 7 bases and J by 4 bases, with 9 bases of the junction left unmatched. CDR3 length: 16 residues. In germline, CDR1 is SEHNR, CDR2 FQNEAQ (reference sequence). The CDR3 spells CASNGIAGGRYNEQFF. For the CDR3, the DNA is TGTGCCAGCAACGGGATAGCGGGAGGGAGGTACAATGAGCAGTTCTTC.

This rearrangement joins TRBV29-1 to TRBJ1-1; possibly TRBD1 for D (5 bases). This CDR3 has 13 amino acids. Germline CDR1 reads SQVTM; CDR2 reads ANQGSEA. Trimming took 3 bases from V and 3 from J, leaving 11 bases between them. The CDR3 spells CSVDGQGYTEAFF. The DNA for the CDR3 is TGCAGCGTTGACGGGCAGGGCTACACTGAAGCTTTCTTT.

V usage is TRBV28 and J usage is TRBJ1-1, with D perhaps TRBD1 (5 bases). This CDR3 has 12 residues. Germline loops: CDR1 MDHEN, CDR2 SYDVKM. Trimming removed 5 bases from V and 4 bases from J, with 8 bases in between. The CDR3 coding sequence is TGTGCCAGCAGTCCCAGGGTCACTGAAGCTTTCTTT. Residues: CASSPRVTEAFF.

The rearrangement uses TRBV5-1 and TRBJ2-1, with D unresolved. The CDR3 covers 13 residues. In germline, CDR1 is SGHRS, CDR2 YFSETQ. Trimming stripped 4 bases from V and 7 bases from J, with 12 bases between. For the CDR3, the DNA is TGCGCCAGCAGCCGGAGCGAGCAAAATGAGCAGTTCTTC. The encoded protein is CASSRSEQNEQFF. The whole variable domain, remainder taken from reference TRBV5-1 and TRBJ2-1, is KAGVTQTPRYLIKTRGQQVTLSCSPISGHRSVSWYQQTPGQGLQFLFEYFSETQRNKGNFPGRFSGRQFSNSRSEMNVSTLELGDSALYLCASSRSEQNEQFFGPGTRLTVL.

J is TRBJ2-3 and V is TRBV9; possibly TRBD2 for D (6 bases). Deletions cut 0 bases from V and 0 bases from J, with 14 bases between. The CDR3 totals 17 residues. CDR1 and CDR2 (germline): SGDLS, YYNGEE. The chain's CDR3 is CASSVVGSGYSTDTQYF. The CDR3 DNA sequence: TGTGCCAGCAGCGTAGTCGGTAGCGGTTATAGCACAGATACGCAGTATTTT. Full variable domain (missing parts from reference TRBV9 and TRBJ2-3): DSGVTQTPKHLITATGQRVTLRCSPRSGDLSVYWYQQSLDQGLQFLIQYYNGEERAKGNILERFSAQQFPDLHSELNLSSLELGDSALYFCASSVVGSGYSTDTQYFGPGTRLTVL.

The chain has TRBV7-9 and TRBJ2-7; D might be TRBD2 (5 bases). V was trimmed by 4 bases and J by 0 bases, leaving 10 bases between them. The germline V gene encodes CDR1 SEHNR and CDR2 FQNEAQ (reference sequence). This CDR3 comprises 14 residues. The CDR3 DNA sequence: TGTGCCAGCAGCTCTCTAGCTGCCTCCTACGAGCAGTACTTC. It yields the protein CASSSLAASYEQYF.

V is TRBV18 and J is TRBJ1-5; D not certain. The V gene's germline CDR1 is KGHSH and CDR2 LQKENI. The germline V and J ends were trimmed by 2 bases and 1 base, with 9 bases remaining between them. The CDR3 loop spans 15 amino acids. This CDR3 reads CASSPFGESNQPQHF. Written as DNA, the CDR3 is TGTGCCAGCTCACCATTTGGGGAGAGCAATCAGCCCCAGCATTTT.

The genes are TRBV11-2 and TRBJ2-2, with 7 nucleotides matching TRBD2. Germline assignment: CDR1 SGHAT and CDR2 FQNNGV. The CDR3 has 15 amino acids. V shed 5 bases, J shed 3 bases, and the junction held 6 bases outside the gene matches. CDR3 in DNA: TGTGCCAGCAGCCCCCAGCGGGATCACACCGGGGAGCTGTTTTTT. Amino acids: CASSPQRDHTGELFF.

This chain joins TRBV28 and TRBJ1-2, with 12 bases fitting TRBD1. The CDR3 loop spans 15 amino acids. V lost 9 bases to trimming and J lost 7 bases; unmatched junction nucleotides: 12. CDR1 MDHEN and CDR2 SYDVKM come from the germline V gene. The CDR3, as DNA: TGTGCCAGTCGACCCCCGGGACAGGGGGCGCCTGGCTACACCTTC. This sequence encodes CASRPPGQGAPGYTF.

The J gene is TRBJ1-4, the V gene TRBV30; D gene unclear. Germline CDR1 and CDR2: GTSNPN and SVGIG (reference sequence). The germline V and J ends were trimmed by 2 bases and 6 bases, with 7 bases remaining between them. The CDR3 has 12 amino acids. CDR3 amino acids: CAWSIGDEKLFF. CDR3 nucleotides: TGTGCCTGGAGTATCGGGGATGAAAAACTGTTTTTT.

V gene TRBV5-1 combines with J gene TRBJ1-1; TRBD1 might be the D (5 bases). Per the germline V gene, CDR1 is SGHRS and CDR2 is YFSETQ. This CDR3 has 14 amino acids. V was shortened by 0 bases and J by 0 bases, with 6 bases between the two germline ends. The CDR3 here is CASSLDRLNTEAFF. The CDR3 region has the DNA TGCGCCAGCAGCTTGGACAGGTTGAACACTGAAGCTTTCTTT.

As regards this clone: Because the CDR3's place on the DNA is in doubt, the DNA is left out and the CDR3 is given as listed by TCRdb. This sequence joins TRBV5-8 and TRBJ2-2; the table's TRBD2 call for D was not verified on the DNA. The CDR3 is made up of 13 amino acids, end residues included. CDR1 is SGHTS and CDR2 is YDEGEE in the germline V gene. The CDR3 protein is CASTSGFVGELFF.

The chain couples TRBV15 to TRBJ1-3; possibly TRBD1 for D (5 bases). CDR3 length: 16 residues. The germline CDR1 and CDR2 sequences are LNHNV and YYDKDF (reference sequence). Trimming took 3 bases from V and 3 from J, leaving 15 bases between them. The CDR3 bases are TGTGCCACCAGCAGTTTCTCAGGGATCGGTGGAAACACCATATATTTT. It is translated as CATSSFSGIGGNTIYF.

J is TRBJ2-7 and V is TRBV6-5, with D uncertain. The CDR3 has 14 residues. Germline-derived CDR1 and CDR2 are MNHEY and SVGAGI. Trimming shortened V by 5 bases and J by 2 bases, and 13 bases separated the two germline ends. CDR3 DNA sequence: TGTGCCAGCAGTGCCCTGGAGCAGCCCTACGAGCAGTACTTC. This sequence encodes CASSALEQPYEQYF.

The V and J genes are TRBV28 and TRBJ2-3, with 8 positions matching TRBD2. Germline CDR1 MDHEN, CDR2 SYDVKM. The CDR3 is 14 amino acids. Trimming took 11 bases from V and 3 from J; bases not matched to a gene: 10. CDR3 DNA sequence: TGTGCCTTGAGGTCCAGCGGGAGAACAGATACGCAGTATTTT. Translating gives CALRSSGRTDTQYF. Using reference TRBV28 and TRBJ2-3 for the parts outside the CDR3, the full variable domain is DVKVTQSSRYLVKRTGEKVFLECVQDMDHENMFWYRQDPGLGLRLIYFSYDVKMKEKGDIPEGYSVSREKKERFSLILESASTNQTSMYLCALRSSGRTDTQYFGPGTRLTVL.

The V gene is TRBV27, the J gene TRBJ2-1; 7 nucleotides align to TRBD1. Trimming cost V 2 bases and J 12 bases; bases outside gene matches: 16. This CDR3 is built from 16 residues. Germline CDR1 reads MNHEY; CDR2 reads SMNVEV (reference sequence). CDR3 nucleotide sequence: TGTGCCAGCAGTTTAATGGCCAGGGGGTTCCAGATGGGGCAGTTCTTC. Residues: CASSLMARGFQMGQFF.

The chain recombines TRBV10-1 with TRBJ2-3, with D perhaps TRBD1 (5 bases). Germline loops: CDR1 WNHNN, CDR2 SYGVQD (reference sequence). With 1 base removed from V and 2 bases from J, the gap between germline ends came to 13 bases. The CDR3 is 16 amino acids. The CDR3 is CASSEFRDMLTDTQYF. CDR3 DNA: TGCGCCAGCAGTGAGTTCAGGGATATGCTCACAGATACGCAGTATTTT.

CDR3 coding DNA: TGTGCCAGCAGCTTTAGGACCGGGACTAGCTCAGATACGCAGTATTTT. Protein: CASSFRTGTSSDTQYF. The V gene is TRBV7-2, the J gene TRBJ2-3; 9 bases are shared with TRBD2. Trimming removed 3 bases from V and 4 bases from J; junction bases left unmatched: 8. The CDR3 loop spans 16 amino acids. Germline V gene sequence: CDR1 SGHTA, CDR2 FQGNSA.

V and J are TRBV28 and TRBJ1-4; tentatively, D is TRBD1 (5 bases). The CDR3 spans 15 residues. V was clipped by 1 base and J by 0 bases, with 6 bases between them. CDR1 and CDR2 from the germline V gene are MDHEN and SYDVKM. Written as DNA, the CDR3 is TGTGCCAGCAGTTTATCGGGGGCAACTAATGAAAAACTGTTTTTT. This codes for CASSLSGATNEKLFF.

This clone was seen just once. The chain combines TRBV23-1 with TRBJ1-3; D uncertain. TRBV23-1 is sorted into the ORF group, with uncertain function. This CDR3 spans 16 amino acids. V was pared by 0 bases and J by 4 bases, with 13 bases between. The CDR3 loop is CASSQSTSPGGNTIYF. The CDR3 DNA reads as TGCGCCAGCAGTCAATCGACTTCTCCGGGAGGAAACACCATATATTTT.

V is TRBV6-5 and J is TRBJ1-1; no clear D. V dropped 2 bases and J dropped 11 bases, with 15 bases sitting between them. The CDR3 runs to 13 residues. Germline CDR1 is MNHEY and CDR2 is SVGAGI. The CDR3 nucleotides read TGTGCCAGCAGTTACGGTAACGTCCGCGGGGCTTTCTTT. This translates into CASSYGNVRGAFF.

The J gene is TRBJ2-7, the V gene TRBV7-6, with 7 bases that match TRBD2. The V segment lost 2 bases and the J segment 3 bases; nucleotides outside the gene matches: 4. Per germline, CDR1 SGHVS and CDR2 FNYEAQ. This CDR3 contains 14 residues. CDR3 nucleotide sequence: TGTGCCAGCAGCTTATCTAGCGGAAACTACGAGCAGTACTTC. The encoded protein is CASSLSSGNYEQYF.